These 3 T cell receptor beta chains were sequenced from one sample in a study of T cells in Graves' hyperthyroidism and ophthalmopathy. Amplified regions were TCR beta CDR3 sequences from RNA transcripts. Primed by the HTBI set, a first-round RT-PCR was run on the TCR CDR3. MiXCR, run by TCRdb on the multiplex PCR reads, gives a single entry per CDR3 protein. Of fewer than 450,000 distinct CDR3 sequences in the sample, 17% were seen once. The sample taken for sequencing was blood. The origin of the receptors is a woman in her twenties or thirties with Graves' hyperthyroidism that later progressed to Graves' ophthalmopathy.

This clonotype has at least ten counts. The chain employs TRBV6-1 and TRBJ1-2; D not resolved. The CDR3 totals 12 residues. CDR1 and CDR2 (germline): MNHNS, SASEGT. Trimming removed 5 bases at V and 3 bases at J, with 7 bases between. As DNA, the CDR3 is TGTGCCAGCAGTCACGAGCACTATGGCTACACCTTC. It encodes CASSHEHYGYTF.

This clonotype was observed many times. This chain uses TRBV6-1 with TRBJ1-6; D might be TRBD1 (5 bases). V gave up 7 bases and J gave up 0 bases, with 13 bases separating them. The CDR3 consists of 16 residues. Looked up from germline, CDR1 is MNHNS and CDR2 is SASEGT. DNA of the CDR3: TGTGCCAGCACGGGACTCTGGAGCTCCTATAATTCACCCCTCCACTTT. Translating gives CASTGLWSSYNSPLHF.

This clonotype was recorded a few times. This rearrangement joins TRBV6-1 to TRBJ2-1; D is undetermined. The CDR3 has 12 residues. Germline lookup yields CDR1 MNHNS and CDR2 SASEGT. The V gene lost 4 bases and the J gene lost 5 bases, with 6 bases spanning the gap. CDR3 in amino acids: CASSVIHNEQFF. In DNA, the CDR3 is TGTGCCAGCAGTGTTATCCACAATGAGCAGTTCTTC.